This TCR beta chain is from a study of T cell repertoires in cytomegalovirus infection. Study-wide background: HLA-B-restricted CMV epitopes that are well studied, plus recently identified HLA-C-restricted ones, were used by the study. A matching HLA type, together with CMV infection, was signaled by public TCR beta signatures.

Note on this clonotype: The antigen is unknown.

Whole-study results and caveats: Dominating the ex vivo response were TCR beta clonotypes that were CMV-specific and HLA-C-restricted.

MiXCR, applied by TCRdb to the reads, yields one record per CDR3 protein. The sample has about 920,000 distinct CDR3 sequences; less than 35% are singletons. This clonotype originated in a human donor in good health (CMV status not recorded). Some clones in this sample may be carry-over from other donors' samples. The material sequenced was cultured CD8+ T cells from PBMCs, taken from culture after CMV antigen stimulation.

CDR3 protein: CASSNRQGGLSNEKLFF. Written as DNA, the CDR3 is TGTGCCAGCAGTAACAGACAGGGGGGACTTAGCAATGAAAAACTGTTTTTT. The chain carries TRBV6-6 and TRBJ1-4, with 9 bases fitting TRBD1. Germline trimming cut 5 bases from V and 5 bases from J; bases unmatched to any gene: 12. This CDR3 contains 17 residues. Germline loops: CDR1 MNHNY, CDR2 SVGAGI (reference sequence).